The 18 T cell receptor beta chains in this list originate from one sample, sequenced in a study of blood T cell repertoires in COVID-19. Profiling relied on immunoSEQ multiplex PCR, and the TCRdb table lists in-frame clones only, not all of them. In the table there are fewer than 150,000 clones, 84% of which are singletons. Sample: PBMCs or T cells enriched from blood (not recorded which). These receptors were obtained from a man between 45 and 60 years old in a cohort exposed to, infected with or recovered from COVID-19 (not recorded which).

This clone was found a few times. V is TRBV4-1 and J is TRBJ2-7; TRBD1 matches at 9 bases. Germline trimming cut 1 base from V and 6 bases from J; bases unmatched to any gene: 10. The CDR3 covers 16 residues. In germline, CDR1 is MGHRA, CDR2 YSYEKL. The CDR3 DNA reads TGCGCCAGCAGCCAAGGGTGGGACAGGGACCTAGGCGAGCAGTACTTC. It codes for CASSQGWDRDLGEQYF.

J is TRBJ2-3 and V is TRBV18; the D is unclear. This CDR3 has 14 residues. Germline assignment: CDR1 KGHSH and CDR2 LQKENI. Trimming shortened V by 2 bases and J by 2 bases, and 8 bases separated the two germline ends. In nucleotides, the CDR3 is TGTGCCAGCTCACCAGATGTACACACAGATACGCAGTATTTT. Protein product: CASSPDVHTDTQYF. The whole variable domain, remainder taken from reference TRBV18 and TRBJ2-3, is NAGVMQNPRHLVRRRGQEARLRCSPMKGHSHVYWYRQLPEEGLKFMVYLQKENIIDESGMPKERFSAEFPKEGPSILRIQQVVRGDSAAYFCASSPDVHTDTQYFGPGTRLTVL.

This clone has only one observation. V gene TRBV2 combines with J gene TRBJ1-6; D is possibly TRBD1 (5 bases). The CDR3 is made up of 14 amino acids. V was clipped by 5 bases and J by 7 bases, with 12 bases between them. Germline V gene sequence: CDR1 SNHLY, CDR2 FYNNEI. Here the CDR3 reads CASSQGPGNSPLHF. In nucleotides, the CDR3 is TGTGCCAGCAGTCAGGGCCCTGGGAATTCACCCCTCCACTTT.

The rearrangement links TRBV27 to TRBJ1-2, with D uncertain. Trimming removed 6 bases at V and 10 bases at J, with 18 bases between. This CDR3 contains 13 residues. CDR1 and CDR2 from the germline V gene are MNHEY and SMNVEV (reference sequence). Here the CDR3 DNA reads TGTGCCAGCAGGCTCGACGGGAATGCGGCCTACACCTTC. Encoded protein: CASRLDGNAAYTF.

This chain uses TRBV9 with TRBJ1-1; 7 nucleotides line up with TRBD1. Germline loops: CDR1 SGDLS, CDR2 YYNGEE. This CDR3 is 14 amino acids long. J gave up 5 bases and V 4 bases, and 8 bases lay outside the gene matches. CDR3 protein: CASSPHRGGTEAFF. The CDR3 DNA reads as TGTGCCAGCAGCCCCCACAGGGGAGGAACTGAAGCTTTCTTT.

The V and J genes are TRBV27 and TRBJ2-3; 15 bases align to TRBD2. With 7 bases clipped from V and 7 bases from J, the junction kept 12 bases outside the gene matches. CDR3 size: 17 residues. Germline CDR1 and CDR2: MNHEY and SMNVEV (reference sequence). CDR3 in amino acids: CASTAMSGTSGRNTQYF. The CDR3 nucleotides are TGTGCCAGCACCGCAATGTCCGGGACTAGCGGGAGGAATACGCAGTATTTT.

This clone was counted a single time. The chain employs TRBV10-3 and TRBJ2-1, with a tentative D call TRBD1 (5 bases). CDR3 size: 12 residues. The V and J ends lost 3 bases and 12 bases respectively, with 12 bases between them. CDR1 and CDR2 from the germline V gene are ENHRY and SYGVKD. The CDR3 DNA reads as TGTGCCATCAGTGATGGGCAGGGTCGGCAGTTCTTC. Protein: CAISDGQGRQFF.

The chain couples TRBV28 to TRBJ2-7; 8 bases map to TRBD1. Germline CDR1 and CDR2: MDHEN and SYDVKM. The CDR3 extends over 14 amino acids. The junction had 9 bases not matched to a gene; V was cut back by 5 bases and J by 6 bases. CDR3 DNA: TGTGCCAGCAGTAGCCGGGACAGGTCGGCCGAGCAGTACTTC. Translation gives CASSSRDRSAEQYF.

The V gene is TRBV15, the J gene TRBJ2-7; D might be TRBD2 (5 bases). The CDR3 is 14 residues long. The V gene lost 8 bases and the J gene lost 0 bases, with 14 bases spanning the gap. Germline V gene data show CDR1 as LNHNV and CDR2 as YYDKDF (reference sequence). CDR3 sequence reads: CATGLQRSSYEQYF. CDR3 coding DNA: TGTGCCACCGGCCTGCAGCGGAGCTCCTACGAGCAGTACTTC.

This clone was counted between two and nine times. This chain uses TRBV27 with TRBJ1-4; D perhaps matches TRBD1 (5 bases). The V end was cut by 5 bases, the J end by 5 bases, with 9 bases between. This CDR3 contains 13 residues. Germline loops: CDR1 MNHEY, CDR2 SMNVEV (reference sequence). CDR3 region: CASSHGGNEKLFF. CDR3 sequence (DNA): TGTGCCAGCAGTCACGGGGGGAATGAAAAACTGTTTTTT.

This clone was detected a few times. The CDR3 sequence is CASGVTGPPYEQYF. CDR3 sequence (DNA): TGTGCCAGCGGGGTGACAGGGCCGCCGTACGAGCAGTACTTC. The genes are TRBV6-5 and TRBJ2-7; 7 positions match TRBD1. V lost 8 bases and J lost 4; bases outside the gene matches: 11. Germline V CDR1 and CDR2: MNHEY, SVGAGI. CDR3 length: 14 residues.

This chain connects TRBV28 to TRBJ1-2, with D possibly TRBD1 on 5 matching bases. The CDR3 loop spans 13 amino acids. With 8 bases removed from V and 8 bases from J, the gap between germline ends came to 18 bases. In germline, CDR1 is MDHEN, CDR2 SYDVKM. Here the CDR3 DNA reads TGTGCCAGCTGTAACCAGGGTCTGAGAGGCTACACCTTC. Its protein is CASCNQGLRGYTF.

The chain carries TRBV7-9 and TRBJ2-1; TRBD1 matches at 10 bases. The CDR3 loop spans 15 amino acids. V lost 4 bases to trimming and J lost 9 bases; unmatched junction nucleotides: 9. From germline, CDR1 is SEHNR and CDR2 FQNEAQ (reference sequence). CDR3 coding DNA: TGTGCCAGCAGCTCCCGGGACAGGGGTAGTCTTGAGCAGTTCTTC. This translates into CASSSRDRGSLEQFF.

The chain couples TRBV5-1 to TRBJ1-4; D not certain. V gave up 0 bases and J gave up 3 bases, with 6 bases separating them. The CDR3 spans 14 residues. Germline CDR1 is SGHRS and CDR2 is YFSETQ. The CDR3 coding sequence is TGCGCCAGCAGCTTGGACAGCTCTAATGAAAAACTGTTTTTT. Residues: CASSLDSSNEKLFF.

The gene calls are TRBV19 and TRBJ2-1, with a possible D match to TRBD1 (7 bases). Germline-derived CDR1 and CDR2 are LNHDA and SQIVND (reference sequence). V shed 0 bases and J shed 2 bases, with 11 bases lying between them. The CDR3 runs to 16 residues. The CDR3 DNA reads as TGTGCCAGTAGTATAGATACAGGGGAGGCCTACAATGAGCAGTTCTTC. Translation gives CASSIDTGEAYNEQFF.

The CDR3 sequence is CATGVSGANVLTF. In nucleotides, the CDR3 is TGTGCCACCGGAGTCTCTGGGGCCAACGTCCTGACTTTC. The rearrangement uses TRBV6-5 and TRBJ2-6; D is ambiguous. V gave up 10 bases and J gave up 0 bases, with 7 bases separating them. The CDR3 has 13 residues. The germline CDR1 and CDR2 sequences are MNHEY and SVGAGI.

This clone was seen once. The chain joins TRBV7-3 to TRBJ2-1; possible D gene TRBD2, 5 bases. Between the trimmed V and J ends, which lost 3 bases and 4 bases, there was a span of 13 bases. This CDR3 is built from 15 residues. The germline V gene encodes CDR1 SGHTA and CDR2 FQGTGA. CDR3 sequence: CASSFGEGPYNEQFF. The CDR3 bases are TGTGCCAGCAGCTTCGGCGAGGGCCCTTACAATGAGCAGTTCTTC. The variable domain in full, with the rest retrieved from reference TRBV7-3 and TRBJ2-1, is GAGVSQTPSNKVTEKGKYVELRCDPISGHTALYWYRQSLGQGPEFLIYFQGTGAADDSGLPNDRFFAVRPEGSVSTLKIQRTERGDSAVYLCASSFGEGPYNEQFFGPGTRLTVL.

The CDR3 region is CASSLTGTSGMKGELFF. CDR3 bases: TGTGCCAGCAGCTTAACGGGGACTAGCGGGATGAAGGGGGAGCTGTTTTTT. The rearrangement joins TRBV7-2 to TRBJ2-2; TRBD2 matches at 13 bases. Per the germline V gene, CDR1 is SGHTA and CDR2 is FQGNSA. V was clipped by 2 bases and J by 8 bases; unmatched bases: 8. The CDR3 length is 17 residues.